The 25 T cell receptor beta chains reported below all come from one sample, sequenced in a study of T-cell memory formation after mild COVID-19 (dated by TCRdb to the early 2020s). The library relied on 5' RACE. Sequenced using an Illumina NovaSeq 6000. TCRdb reanalyzed the raw reads on its own, using fastp at Q25 for trimming and MiXCR for clone calling, and kept in-frame beta chains. Rows with a matching CDR3 protein are joined into one entry that keeps the most common DNA and genes. Recorded for this sample are roughly 300,000 distinct CDR3 sequences; approximately 8% of them occurred a single time. The ten biggest clones cover about 20% of the sample. Material for sequencing was PBMCs or a T cell subset sorted from them (not recorded which). Receptors originate from a man aged 18 to 35 who had mild COVID-19 (a few samples of this study predate the infection). The sample titles of this study are shuffled in the database, so cell type and time point are left out; the donor was told from shared clones.

This clonotype was seen only a few times. The genes are TRBV20-1 and TRBJ2-7; the match to TRBD1 covers 9 bases. Unmatched junction bases numbered 5, after V lost 3 bases and J lost 5 bases. The CDR3 loop spans 13 amino acids. Germline CDR1 is DFQATT and CDR2 is SNEGSKA (reference sequence). This CDR3 reads CSARGTGYHEQYF. The CDR3 coding sequence is TGCAGTGCTAGGGGGACAGGGTACCACGAGCAGTACTTC.

V gene TRBV5-1 combines with J gene TRBJ1-5; D is possibly TRBD1 (5 bases). The germline CDR1 and CDR2 sequences are SGHRS and YFSETQ. The CDR3 sequence is 15 residues long. The V end was cut by 3 bases, the J end by 7 bases, with 17 bases between. Here the CDR3 reads CASSWEGREGQPQHF. Written as DNA, the CDR3 is TGCGCCAGCAGCTGGGAGGGCAGGGAAGGCCAGCCCCAGCATTTT.

This chain joins TRBV6-1 and TRBJ1-2; 7 bases fit TRBD1. This CDR3 comprises 13 residues. With V trimmed by 5 bases and J by 3 bases, 3 bases remained unmatched. CDR1 is MNHNS, CDR2 SASEGT, per germline. The CDR3 DNA follows: TGTGCCAGCAGTATAACAGGGGACTATGGCTACACCTTC. It encodes CASSITGDYGYTF.

This clonotype was seen many times. The chain joins TRBV7-3 to TRBJ2-2; D is unclear. Germline values: CDR1 SGHTA, CDR2 FQGTGA. The germline V and J ends were trimmed by 8 bases and 6 bases, with 13 bases remaining between them. This CDR3 is built from 13 residues. The CDR3 loop reads CASAMHGAGELFF. DNA for the CDR3: TGTGCCAGCGCGATGCATGGGGCCGGGGAGCTGTTTTTT.

The table lists this clonotype with a few counts. This chain joins TRBV9 and TRBJ1-4, with 7 nucleotides matching TRBD1. In germline, CDR1 is SGDLS, CDR2 YYNGEE. With V trimmed by 0 bases and J by 7 bases, 6 bases remained unmatched. The CDR3 loop spans 15 amino acids. In nucleotides, the CDR3 is TGTGCCAGCAGCGTAGCGGGAGGGGGCGGTGAAAAACTGTTTTTT. Protein product: CASSVAGGGGEKLFF.

This clonotype was picked up a small number of times. The chain carries TRBV6-2 or TRBV6-3 and TRBJ1-2; perhaps TRBD1 as D (5 bases). Trimming shortened V by 6 bases and J by 7 bases, and 18 bases separated the two germline ends. In germline, CDR1 is MNHEY, CDR2 SVGEGT. The CDR3 is 14 residues long. CDR3 sequence reads: CASRTTGSATGYTF. The CDR3 DNA reads TGTGCCAGCAGGACAACAGGAAGCGCTACTGGCTACACCTTC.

This clonotype was seen a handful of times. The gene calls are TRBV5-1 and TRBJ2-3; 10 bases match TRBD1. Germline loops: CDR1 SGHRS, CDR2 YFSETQ. V was pared by 3 bases and J by 2 bases, with 3 bases of the junction left unmatched. The CDR3 is 15 residues long. Here the CDR3 DNA reads TGCGCCAGCAGCTCGGGACAGGGGAACACAGATACGCAGTATTTT. Translated: CASSSGQGNTDTQYF.

This clonotype ranks as medium-sized. This chain connects TRBV4-2 to TRBJ2-1, with 12 bases fitting TRBD2. This CDR3 is 15 amino acids long. Germline-derived CDR1 and CDR2 are LGHNA and YNFKEQ. The junction had 1 base not matched to a gene; V was cut back by 1 base and J by 6 bases. The CDR3 DNA follows: TGTGCCAGCAGCCAAGCTAGCGGGGGGGCCAATGAGCAGTTCTTC. It specifies CASSQASGGANEQFF.

This clonotype was detected ten times or more. The chain joins TRBV4-3 to TRBJ2-2, with 9 bases lining up with TRBD2. The CDR3 sequence is 17 residues long. CDR1 is LGHNA and CDR2 is YSLEER in the germline V gene. The J segment lost 6 bases and the V segment lost 0 bases, leaving 8 bases of the junction unmatched. The CDR3 sequence: CASSQEGVSGGAGELFF. The CDR3, as DNA: TGCGCCAGCAGCCAAGAAGGGGTTAGCGGGGGAGCCGGGGAGCTGTTTTTT.

This clonotype was seen repeatedly, ten times or more. The chain is built from TRBV20-1 and TRBJ2-1; 10 positions agree with TRBD2. CDR3 length: 15 amino acids. The germline V gene encodes CDR1 DFQATT and CDR2 SNEGSKA (reference sequence). V was clipped by 5 bases and J by 9 bases; unmatched bases: 13. CDR3 DNA sequence: TGCAGTGCTCCCTTAGCGGGGGGTCTCCTGGGTGAGCAGTTCTTC. It specifies CSAPLAGGLLGEQFF.

This clonotype was seen at least ten times. The CDR3, as DNA: TGCGCCAGCAGCCCGGACTACCAAAACATTCAGTACTTC. It encodes CASSPDYQNIQYF. The gene calls are TRBV5-1 and TRBJ2-4; maybe TRBD2 (6 bases). Per the germline V gene, CDR1 is SGHRS and CDR2 is YFSETQ. The CDR3 has 13 residues. V was clipped by 4 bases and J by 5 bases, with 10 bases between them.

This CDR3 reads CASSLGQQTEQFF. DNA of the CDR3: TGTGCCAGCAGTTTAGGGCAGCAAACTGAGCAGTTCTTC. The chain employs TRBV12-3 or TRBV12-4 and TRBJ2-1; the D is unclear. Deletions cut 1 base from V and 9 bases from J, with 10 bases between. The CDR3 covers 13 residues.

This chain joins TRBV5-1 and TRBJ2-3; the match to TRBD2 covers 7 bases. CDR3 length: 15 amino acids. V trimming: 6 bases; J trimming: 1 base; junction bases outside the gene matches: 8. Germline CDR1 reads SGHRS; CDR2 reads YFSETQ. The DNA for the CDR3 is TGCGCCAGCACCCCGCGGGCGGGGGGCACAGATACGCAGTATTTT. It yields the protein CASTPRAGGTDTQYF.

In its sample, this clonotype was seen a few times. Since a much larger clone is just one base distant, this may be a read error. This chain joins TRBV29-1 and TRBJ2-7, with TRBD2 as a possible D gene (5 bases). The CDR3 runs to 11 residues. Trimming removed 6 bases at V and 2 bases at J, with 8 bases between. Germline V lookup: CDR1 SQVTM, CDR2 ANQGSEA. CDR3 DNA: TGCAGCGTGGGGAGCACCTACGAGCAGTACTTC. Amino acids: CSVGSTYEQYF.

This chain links TRBV5-6 with TRBJ2-1, with TRBD2 matching over 16 bases. The germline CDR1 and CDR2 sequences are SGHDT and YYEEEE. The CDR3 consists of 17 residues. The V segment lost 2 bases and the J segment 8 bases; nucleotides outside the gene matches: 7. In DNA, the CDR3 is TGTGCCAGCAGCTTCCCCGGGACTAGCGGGGGGGCCGATGAGCAGTTCTTC. Its protein is CASSFPGTSGGADEQFF. Based on the CDR3 plus reference TRBV5-6 and TRBJ2-1, the full variable domain is DAGVTQSPTHLIKTRGQQVTLRCSPKSGHDTVSWYQQALGQGPQFIFQYYEEEERQRGNFPDRFSGHQFPNYSSELNVNALLLGDSALYLCASSFPGTSGGADEQFFGPGTRLTVL.

This clonotype has just one count. With a much larger clone just one base away, this may be a read error. This chain connects TRBV12-3 or TRBV12-4 to TRBJ1-1; D gene uncertain. CDR3 length: 14 residues. V lost 5 bases and J lost 5, with 15 bases in between. CDR3 nucleotide sequence: TGTGCCAGCAGTCTTCAGGATTCGAAGACTGAAGCTTTCTTT. Amino acids: CASSLQDSKTEAFF.

This clonotype was recorded a few times. This sequence joins TRBV2 and TRBJ1-5; weak D call: TRBD1 (6 bases). Trimming left V 0 bases short and J 6 bases short, with 15 bases between. CDR3 size: 16 residues. The germline CDR1 and CDR2 sequences are SNHLY and FYNNEI. The CDR3 DNA is TGTGCCAGCAGTGAAGCGCAGGGGCCGTTGACTCAGCCCCAGCATTTT. Translated: CASSEAQGPLTQPQHF.

A few counts support this clonotype. The CDR3 here is CASKVGAGSYEQYF. CDR3 DNA sequence: TGTGCCAGCAAGGTAGGGGCGGGGTCCTACGAGCAGTACTTC. The chain joins TRBV27 to TRBJ2-7; D might be TRBD2 (6 bases). Germline V gene data show CDR1 as MNHEY and CDR2 as SMNVEV (reference sequence). V shed 7 bases and J shed 1 base, with 14 bases lying between them. This CDR3 is built from 14 residues.

This clonotype was observed a few times. The gene calls are TRBV11-1 and TRBJ1-1; 12 bases agree with TRBD1. The V and J ends lost 5 bases and 7 bases, in that order; junction bases with no gene match: 8. CDR3 length equals 15 residues. Looked up from germline, CDR1 is SGHAT and CDR2 is FQDESV (reference sequence). CDR3 in amino acids: CASSPTGTGGFEAFF. The CDR3 DNA reads TGTGCCAGCAGCCCGACCGGGACAGGGGGCTTTGAAGCTTTCTTT.

The V and J genes are TRBV7-9 and TRBJ2-3, with 7 bases that match TRBD2. The trim removed 8 bases at V and 0 bases at J, leaving 2 bases unmatched. The CDR3 has 13 amino acids. Germline-derived CDR1 and CDR2 are SEHNR and FQNEAQ (reference sequence). CDR3 nucleotide sequence: TGTGCCAGCCGAGCGGGGAGCACAGATACGCAGTATTTT. Translated, it gives CASRAGSTDTQYF.

This clonotype was observed many times. This chain links TRBV12-3 or TRBV12-4 with TRBJ1-5; possibly TRBD1 for D (5 bases). CDR3 length equals 14 residues. Trimming shortened V by 7 bases and J by 0 bases, and 10 bases separated the two germline ends. The CDR3 DNA is TGTGCCAGCATTGGGACTAATAGCAATCAGCCCCAGCATTTT. This sequence encodes CASIGTNSNQPQHF.

The V gene is TRBV5-1, the J gene TRBJ2-5; 8 bases match TRBD1. Looked up from germline, CDR1 is SGHRS and CDR2 is YFSETQ. The CDR3 is 16 residues long. The junction had 9 bases not matched to a gene; V was cut back by 4 bases and J by 1 base. The CDR3 loop reads CASSRVGTGIQETQYF. The CDR3 DNA reads TGCGCCAGCAGCCGCGTCGGGACAGGCATCCAAGAGACCCAGTACTTC. The whole variable domain, remainder taken from reference TRBV5-1 and TRBJ2-5, is KAGVTQTPRYLIKTRGQQVTLSCSPISGHRSVSWYQQTPGQGLQFLFEYFSETQRNKGNFPGRFSGRQFSNSRSEMNVSTLELGDSALYLCASSRVGTGIQETQYFGPGTRLLVL.

This clonotype was counted only a few times. The chain combines TRBV3-1 with TRBJ2-1; TRBD2 agrees at 7 bases. The V and J ends lost 0 bases and 0 bases, in that order; junction bases with no gene match: 5. The CDR3 totals 17 residues. CDR1 LGHDT and CDR2 YNNKEL come from the germline V gene (reference sequence). As DNA, the CDR3 is TGTGCCAGCAGCCAAGAGAGCGGGGCTAGCTCCTACAATGAGCAGTTCTTC. As protein: CASSQESGASSYNEQFF.

This clonotype has only a few counts. The chain couples TRBV6-6 to TRBJ2-2; D is unclear. The germline V and J ends were trimmed by 2 bases and 6 bases, with 4 bases remaining between them. This CDR3 has 12 amino acids. From germline, CDR1 is MNHNY and CDR2 SVGAGI (reference sequence). The CDR3 sequence is CASSYGSGELFF. The CDR3 nucleotides read TGTGCCAGCAGTTACGGGTCCGGGGAGCTGTTTTTT.

This chain joins TRBV20-1 and TRBJ2-1; 9 bases line up with TRBD1. The V and J ends lost 3 bases and 2 bases, in that order; junction bases with no gene match: 5. The CDR3 loop spans 15 amino acids. CDR1 DFQATT and CDR2 SNEGSKA come from the germline V gene (reference sequence). The CDR3 nucleotides read TGCAGTGCTAGGACAGGGGGGCCGGCCTACAATGAGCAGTTCTTC. It encodes CSARTGGPAYNEQFF.